Each of the 32 T cell receptor beta chains below was sequenced from the same sample in a study of blood T cell repertoires in COVID-19 (dated by TCRdb to the early 2020s). Libraries came from the immunoSEQ multiplex PCR assay. TCRdb took over this immuneACCESS table, retaining in-frame rearrangements with V and J assigned. Such tables are incomplete; in checked studies, under half of the missing clones stem from an unresolved V gene, and the remainder is unexplained. Counted in this sample were about 100,000 clones; 85% to 95% of them appeared once. The top ten hold more than 5% of the sample. Sequenced sample: peripheral blood. The receptors shown here come from a middle-aged man with active COVID-19.

The DNA for the CDR3 is TGTGCCAGCAGCTTAGATCCAGGGAACTACGAGCAGTACTTC. Translation: CASSLDPGNYEQYF. The V gene is TRBV7-2, the J gene TRBJ2-7, with D possibly matching TRBD1 (5 bases). The CDR3 has 14 amino acids. Deletions cut 1 base from V and 3 bases from J, with 10 bases between. Germline V gives CDR1 SGHTA, CDR2 FQGNSA.

The chain is built from TRBV4-1 and TRBJ2-1; 9 nucleotides line up with TRBD2. Trimming took 4 bases from V and 4 from J; bases not matched to a gene: 8. CDR1 and CDR2 from the germline V gene are MGHRA and YSYEKL. This CDR3 has 16 residues. CDR3 protein: CASSPGRAGGYNEQFF. Here the CDR3 DNA reads TGCGCCAGCAGCCCAGGAAGGGCGGGAGGGTACAATGAGCAGTTCTTC.

This chain uses TRBV30 with TRBJ2-7, with 10 positions matching TRBD2. Germline CDR1 reads GTSNPN; CDR2 reads SVGIG (reference sequence). V dropped 5 bases and J dropped 2; count of bases not matched to a gene: 6. This CDR3 has 14 amino acids. CDR3 DNA sequence: TGTGCCTGGGCTCTTAGCGGGGGGACCTACGAGCAGTACTTC. Translated: CAWALSGGTYEQYF.

The J gene is TRBJ1-1, the V gene TRBV11-2, with D possibly being TRBD1 (5 bases). This CDR3 spans 14 amino acids. V was cut by 5 bases and J by 7 bases, with 17 bases left in between. The germline V gene has CDR1 SGHAT and CDR2 FQNNGV. The CDR3 nucleotides are TGTGCCAGCAGCGCTATTAAAGGGGTCGGTGAAGCTTTCTTT. Protein sequence: CASSAIKGVGEAFF.

V and J are TRBV19 and TRBJ1-1; D ambiguous. This CDR3 comprises 15 residues. Trimming left V 0 bases short and J 2 bases short, with 10 bases between. Per the germline V gene, CDR1 is LNHDA and CDR2 is SQIVND (reference sequence). The CDR3 nucleotides are TGTGCCAGTAGTATAGATCGCCGGGAAAACACTGAAGCTTTCTTT. Translating it yields CASSIDRRENTEAFF.

This clone was seen just once. The genes are TRBV3-1 (or the pseudogene TRBV3-2) and TRBJ2-5, with 11 bases lining up with TRBD2. This CDR3 has 15 residues. Germline V gene sequence: CDR1 LGHDT, CDR2 YNNKEL (reference sequence). The V gene end was trimmed by 0 bases and the J gene end by 5 bases; junction bases not matched to a gene: 2. The CDR3, as DNA: TGTGCCAGCAGCCAAGAGACTAGCGGGACGGAGACCCAGTACTTC. Translating it yields CASSQETSGTETQYF.

The chain has TRBV6-6 and TRBJ2-5; possible D gene TRBD1, 6 bases. This CDR3 spans 14 amino acids. Germline V gene sequence: CDR1 MNHNY, CDR2 SVGAGI (reference sequence). With 6 bases removed from V and 3 bases from J, the gap between germline ends came to 14 bases. The CDR3 protein is CASSPGQYKETQYF. CDR3 nucleotides: TGTGCCAGCAGCCCCGGACAGTACAAAGAGACCCAGTACTTC.

This sequence joins TRBV3-1 (or the pseudogene TRBV3-2) and TRBJ1-2, with TRBD1 identical over 8 bases. The CDR3 contains 15 residues. Germline CDR1 is LGHDT and CDR2 is YNNKEL (reference sequence). V gave up 6 bases and J gave up 6 bases; unmatched junction bases: 12. The CDR3 protein is CASSHHQGALDGYTF. In nucleotides, the CDR3 is TGTGCCAGCAGTCATCATCAGGGGGCGTTAGATGGCTACACCTTC.

The genes are TRBV7-9 and TRBJ2-1; 9 nucleotides line up with TRBD2. The CDR3 spans 16 residues. The germline CDR1 and CDR2 sequences are SEHNR and FQNEAQ (reference sequence). Trimming took 1 base from V and 7 from J; bases not matched to a gene: 8. The CDR3 bases are TGTGCCAGCAGCTTAGTTTCTAGCGGGGATACAAATGAGCAGTTCTTC. Translated: CASSLVSSGDTNEQFF.

CDR3 residues: CASSLEGTAALYF. CDR3 coding DNA: TGCGCCAGCAGCTTGGAGGGGACTGCCGCGCTTTACTTC. This chain links TRBV5-1 with TRBJ2-5; tentatively, D is TRBD2 (6 bases). The V gene lost 0 bases and the J gene lost 14 bases, with 17 bases spanning the gap. Germline V CDR1 and CDR2: SGHRS, YFSETQ. The CDR3 totals 13 residues.

V gene TRBV27 combines with J gene TRBJ2-5; 9 bases agree with TRBD2. The CDR3 runs to 16 residues. The V gene's germline CDR1 is MNHEY and CDR2 SMNVEV (reference sequence). J was trimmed by 0 bases and V by 4 bases; bases with no gene match: 6. For the CDR3, the DNA is TGTGCCAGCAGTTCATTCCTAGCGGGGTACCAAGAGACCCAGTACTTC. As protein: CASSSFLAGYQETQYF.

The chain employs TRBV7-9 and TRBJ1-1; D gene unclear. The CDR3 is made up of 13 amino acids. Between the trimmed V and J ends, which lost 5 bases and 2 bases, there was a span of 9 bases. In germline, CDR1 is SEHNR, CDR2 FQNEAQ (reference sequence). The CDR3 loop is CASSPEGNTEAFF. Here the CDR3 DNA reads TGTGCCAGCAGCCCGGAGGGAAACACTGAAGCTTTCTTT.

This chain connects TRBV5-5 to TRBJ1-1, with D possibly being TRBD1 (5 bases). CDR1 SGHKS and CDR2 YYEKEE come from the germline V gene (reference sequence). V was shortened by 4 bases and J by 0 bases, with 16 bases between the two germline ends. CDR3 size: 16 residues. The CDR3 DNA sequence: TGTGCCAGCAGCCCTACCCGACAGAATTTGAACACTGAAGCTTTCTTT. Translated, it gives CASSPTRQNLNTEAFF.

The chain carries TRBV9 and TRBJ1-1; a possible D gene is TRBD1 (5 bases). CDR1 and CDR2 from the germline V gene are SGDLS and YYNGEE. Trimming pared 7 bases from V and 5 bases from J, leaving 15 bases between. This CDR3 contains 13 residues. The CDR3 region has the DNA TGTGCCAGCGGCGAAGGGGCAGTGACTGAAGCTTTCTTT. This translates into CASGEGAVTEAFF.

V and J are TRBV19 and TRBJ1-1; TRBD1 matches at 7 bases. Per germline, CDR1 LNHDA and CDR2 SQIVND (reference sequence). Trimming cost V 7 bases and J 1 base; bases outside gene matches: 12. CDR3 length equals 16 residues. CDR3 nucleotides: TGTGCCAGTACCCTAAGGAGGGGGCGCGAGAACACTGAAGCTTTCTTT. It yields the protein CASTLRRGRENTEAFF.

V is TRBV11-1 and J is TRBJ2-7, with 8 bases aligning to TRBD2. Germline CDR1 reads SGHAT; CDR2 reads FQDESV (reference sequence). V lost 5 bases to trimming and J lost 1 base; unmatched junction nucleotides: 10. The CDR3 has 16 residues. The CDR3 here is CASSERVAGPSYEQYF. The CDR3 DNA follows: TGTGCCAGCAGCGAACGGGTAGCGGGACCTTCCTACGAGCAGTACTTC. Full variable domain (rest looked up from reference TRBV11-1 and TRBJ2-7): EAEVAQSPRYKITEKSQAVAFWCDPISGHATLYWYRQILGQGPELLVQFQDESVVDDSQLPKDRFSAERLKGVDSTLKIQPAELGDSAMYLCASSERVAGPSYEQYFGPGTRLTVT.

The chain recombines TRBV6-5 with TRBJ2-1, with 10 bases identical to TRBD2. Trimming took 7 bases from V and 9 from J; bases not matched to a gene: 6. The CDR3 is made up of 13 amino acids. Germline CDR1 reads MNHEY; CDR2 reads SVGAGI. DNA of the CDR3: TGTGCCAGCAAGGGGACTAGCGTGGGTGAGCAGTTCTTC. Amino acid sequence: CASKGTSVGEQFF.

The genes are TRBV18 and TRBJ2-3, with D possibly TRBD2 on 6 matching bases. V lost 4 bases and J 3 bases, leaving 8 bases between the germline ends. Germline values: CDR1 KGHSH, CDR2 LQKENI. This CDR3 has 13 residues. The CDR3 protein is CASSRDFTDTQYF. In DNA form, the CDR3 reads TGTGCCAGCTCACGGGACTTTACAGATACGCAGTATTTT.

J is TRBJ2-7 and V is TRBV15; 8 nucleotides line up with TRBD1. V lost 0 bases to trimming and J lost 3 bases; unmatched junction nucleotides: 4. This CDR3 region has 15 residues. The germline V gene has CDR1 LNHNV and CDR2 YYDKDF (reference sequence). In DNA form, the CDR3 reads TGTGCCACCAGCAGAGAAATCGACAGGGGCTACGAGCAGTACTTC. It encodes CATSREIDRGYEQYF.

The genes are TRBV6-1 and TRBJ1-1, with no clear D. Looked up from germline, CDR1 is MNHNS and CDR2 is SASEGT. The CDR3 runs to 15 residues. Trimming pared 2 bases from V and 3 bases from J, leaving 13 bases between. The chain's CDR3 is CASSERPLGDTEAFF. For the CDR3, the DNA is TGTGCCAGCAGTGAAAGGCCGCTAGGAGACACTGAAGCTTTCTTT.

The V gene is TRBV7-3, the J gene TRBJ2-1; 14 nucleotides line up with TRBD2. The CDR3 extends over 18 amino acids. V trimming: 4 bases; J trimming: 6 bases; junction bases outside the gene matches: 11. Germline V gene sequence: CDR1 SGHTA, CDR2 FQGTGA. CDR3 nucleotide sequence: TGTGCCAGCAGCTCTCAACCCCAAGGACTAGCGGGAGGCAATGAGCAGTTCTTC. Its protein product is CASSSQPQGLAGGNEQFF.

The chain has TRBV5-1 and TRBJ2-5; 8 bases are a match to TRBD2. CDR3 size: 14 residues. The germline gives CDR1 SGHRS, CDR2 YFSETQ. Trimming at V came to 5 bases and at J to 5 bases, leaving 8 bases not matched to a gene. CDR3 sequence: CASRRGLVKETQYF. As DNA, the CDR3 is TGCGCCAGCAGAAGGGGACTAGTTAAGGAGACCCAGTACTTC.

The gene calls are TRBV4-1 and TRBJ1-6; tentative D call: TRBD1 (5 bases). Looked up from germline, CDR1 is MGHRA and CDR2 is YSYEKL. This CDR3 comprises 15 residues. V gave up 5 bases and J gave up 8 bases, with 16 bases separating them. The CDR3 DNA reads TGCGCCAGCAGCTCTCAACAGGTCGTTGATTCACCCCTCCACTTT. It is translated as CASSSQQVVDSPLHF.

This chain joins TRBV27 and TRBJ2-7; possibly TRBD1 for D (5 bases). CDR1 and CDR2 from the germline V gene are MNHEY and SMNVEV (reference sequence). The CDR3 totals 16 residues. V was pared by 4 bases and J by 12 bases, with 28 bases between. CDR3 in amino acids: CASSSPIRTSPTRLYF. The CDR3 coding sequence is TGTGCCAGCAGTTCCCCTATTCGGACATCCCCTACGAGGCTGTACTTC.

This sequence joins TRBV7-3 and TRBJ2-1; D is ambiguous. From germline, CDR1 is SGHTA and CDR2 FQGTGA. The CDR3 covers 12 residues. Deletions cut 5 bases from V and 8 bases from J, with 10 bases between. For the CDR3, the DNA is TGTGCCAGCAGCCTTACTGGAGATGAGCAGTTCTTC. This sequence encodes CASSLTGDEQFF.

This clone was detected once. The chain carries TRBV5-1 and TRBJ2-7, with 7 bases lining up with TRBD1. This CDR3 is 14 amino acids long. V was pared by 0 bases and J by 1 base, with 1 base of the junction left unmatched. Germline-derived CDR1 and CDR2 are SGHRS and YFSETQ. This CDR3 is CASSLEGASYEQYF. The CDR3 DNA reads TGCGCCAGCAGCTTGGAGGGGGCATCCTACGAGCAGTACTTC.

This rearrangement joins TRBV5-5 to TRBJ2-5; 10 bases agree with TRBD1. J was trimmed by 4 bases and V by 4 bases; bases with no gene match: 10. Germline V gene lookup returns CDR1 SGHKS and CDR2 YYEKEE (reference sequence). The CDR3 has 16 residues. This chain's CDR3 is CASSPTPGTGAETQYF. CDR3 nucleotide sequence: TGTGCCAGCAGCCCAACGCCCGGGACAGGGGCAGAGACCCAGTACTTC.

In DNA form, the CDR3 reads TGTGCCAGCAGGCCGGGACTAGCGGGAGAGGATACGCAGTATTTT. Encoded protein: CASRPGLAGEDTQYF. The chain links TRBV6-6 to TRBJ2-3, with 14 nucleotides matching TRBD2. This CDR3 spans 15 amino acids. The V and J ends lost 6 bases and 6 bases, in that order; junction bases with no gene match: 5. Germline CDR1 reads MNHNY; CDR2 reads SVGAGI (reference sequence).

The gene calls are TRBV5-1 and TRBJ2-2; 9 nucleotides align to TRBD2. Per the germline V gene, CDR1 is SGHRS and CDR2 is YFSETQ. J gave up 7 bases and V 8 bases, and 12 bases lay outside the gene matches. The CDR3 runs to 15 residues. DNA of the CDR3: TGCGCCAGTGAAGATACCGGGACTAGCTACGGGGAGCTGTTTTTT. Its protein product is CASEDTGTSYGELFF.

On this clone: Other nucleotide sequences from this sample produce the same CDR3. This rearrangement joins TRBV5-4 to TRBJ2-1; D may be TRBD1 (7 bases). The CDR3 consists of 16 residues. Looked up from germline, CDR1 is SGHNT and CDR2 is YYREEE (reference sequence). The germline V and J ends were trimmed by 0 bases and 2 bases, with 12 bases remaining between them. The CDR3 protein is CASSLGGGGTYNEQFF. For the CDR3, the DNA is TGTGCCAGCAGCTTGGGAGGGGGCGGGACCTACAATGAGCAGTTCTTC. Based on the CDR3 plus reference TRBV5-4 and TRBJ2-1, the full variable domain is ETGVTQSPTHLIKTRGQQVTLRCSSQSGHNTVSWYQQALGQGPQFIFQYYREEENGRGNFPPRFSGLQFPNYSSELNVNALELDDSALYLCASSLGGGGTYNEQFFGPGTRLTVL.

J is TRBJ2-2 and V is TRBV5-1; 11 nucleotides match TRBD2. Germline V gives CDR1 SGHRS, CDR2 YFSETQ. Trimming at V came to 3 bases and at J to 6 bases, leaving 13 bases not matched to a gene. The CDR3 runs to 18 residues. CDR3 in DNA: TGCGCCAGCAGCTCGCATACCCGTAGCGGGAGGGAGGCCGGGGAGCTGTTTTTT. Translated: CASSSHTRSGREAGELFF.

The chain recombines TRBV15 with TRBJ2-7, with 10 bases lining up with TRBD1. CDR1 is LNHNV and CDR2 is YYDKDF in the germline V gene (reference sequence). The CDR3 contains 17 residues. V lost 0 bases to trimming and J lost 2 bases; unmatched junction nucleotides: 7. CDR3 nucleotide sequence: TGTGCCACCAGCAGAGATGCAACCGGGACAGGGGCCTACGAGCAGTACTTC. This sequence encodes CATSRDATGTGAYEQYF.